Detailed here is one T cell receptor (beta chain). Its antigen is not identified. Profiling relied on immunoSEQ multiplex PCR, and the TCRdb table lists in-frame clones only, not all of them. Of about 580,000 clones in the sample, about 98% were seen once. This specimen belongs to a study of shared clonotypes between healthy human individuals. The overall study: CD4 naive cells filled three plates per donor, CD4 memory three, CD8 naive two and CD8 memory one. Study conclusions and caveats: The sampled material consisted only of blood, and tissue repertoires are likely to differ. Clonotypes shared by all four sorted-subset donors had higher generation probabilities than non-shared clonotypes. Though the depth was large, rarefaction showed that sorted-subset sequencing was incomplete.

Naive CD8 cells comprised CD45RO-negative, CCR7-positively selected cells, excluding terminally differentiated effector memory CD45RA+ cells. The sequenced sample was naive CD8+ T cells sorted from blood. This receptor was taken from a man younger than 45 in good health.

The CDR3 here is CASSPDPDIGYTF. In DNA, the CDR3 is TGTGCCAGCAGCCCAGACCCGGACATTGGCTACACCTTC. The V call is TRBV5-4, the J call TRBJ1-2; a weak D match, TRBD1 (5 bases). Trimming took 4 bases from V and 7 from J, leaving 14 bases between them. Germline-derived CDR1 and CDR2 are SGHNT and YYREEE (reference sequence). The CDR3 runs to 13 residues. Supplemented by reference TRBV5-4 and TRBJ1-2, the full variable domain reads ETGVTQSPTHLIKTRGQQVTLRCSSQSGHNTVSWYQQALGQGPQFIFQYYREEENGRGNFPPRFSGLQFPNYSSELNVNALELDDSALYLCASSPDPDIGYTFGSGTRLTVV.